This T cell receptor beta chain was recorded in a study of blood T cell repertoires in COVID-19. In the study overall: Samples of COVID-19 (acute and convalescent) were obtained from the United States, Italy and Spain. In each case, the material was cDNA or gDNA derived from T cells, B-cell-depleted T cells, or PBMCs.

Authors' analysis steps: Estimation of nucleated cell counts relied on the amplification of reference gene primers. Some clones are missing from TCRdb's copy, which holds only in-frame ones; the method was immunoSEQ multiplex PCR. For V, J and clone size, that table is used; D and trimming come from the DNA. Of some 170,000 clones in the sample, about three quarters were seen once. V dropped 5 bases and J dropped 11; count of bases not matched to a gene: 8. CDR1 is SEHNR, CDR2 FQNEAQ, per germline (reference sequence). This CDR3 has 12 amino acids. This receptor was obtained from a woman aged 45-65 years with active or convalescent COVID-19. Material for sequencing was peripheral blood. The chain links TRBV7-9 to TRBJ2-7, with 8 bases matching TRBD1. The CDR3 DNA reads TGTGCCAGCAGCCGGGACAGGCCGCCGGAGTACTTC. Amino acid sequence: CASSRDRPPEYF.